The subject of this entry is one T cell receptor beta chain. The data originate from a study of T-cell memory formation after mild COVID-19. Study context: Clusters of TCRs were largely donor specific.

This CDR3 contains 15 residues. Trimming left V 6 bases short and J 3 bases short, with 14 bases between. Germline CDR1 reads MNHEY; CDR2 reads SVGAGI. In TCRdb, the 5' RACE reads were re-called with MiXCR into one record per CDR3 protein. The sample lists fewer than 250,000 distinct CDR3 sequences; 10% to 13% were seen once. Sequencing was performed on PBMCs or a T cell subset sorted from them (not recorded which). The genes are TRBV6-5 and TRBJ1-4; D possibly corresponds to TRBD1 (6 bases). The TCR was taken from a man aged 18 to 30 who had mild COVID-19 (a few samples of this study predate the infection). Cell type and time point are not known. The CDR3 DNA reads TGTGCCAGCAGAAAACAGGGTTTGGCTAATGAAAAACTGTTTTTT. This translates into CASRKQGLANEKLFF.